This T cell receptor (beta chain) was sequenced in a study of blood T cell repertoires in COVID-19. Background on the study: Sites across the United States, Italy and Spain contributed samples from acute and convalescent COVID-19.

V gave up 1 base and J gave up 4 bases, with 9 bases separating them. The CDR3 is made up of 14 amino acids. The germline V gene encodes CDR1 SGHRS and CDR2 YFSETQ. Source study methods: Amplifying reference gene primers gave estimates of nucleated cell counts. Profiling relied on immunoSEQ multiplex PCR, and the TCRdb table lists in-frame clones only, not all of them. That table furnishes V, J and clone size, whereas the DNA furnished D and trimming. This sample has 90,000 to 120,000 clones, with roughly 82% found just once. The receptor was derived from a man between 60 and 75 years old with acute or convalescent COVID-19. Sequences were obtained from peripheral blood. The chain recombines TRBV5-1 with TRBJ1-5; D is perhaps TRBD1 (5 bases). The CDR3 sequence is CASSLNTGNQPQHF. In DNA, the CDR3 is TGCGCCAGCAGCTTGAATACAGGAAATCAGCCCCAGCATTTT.